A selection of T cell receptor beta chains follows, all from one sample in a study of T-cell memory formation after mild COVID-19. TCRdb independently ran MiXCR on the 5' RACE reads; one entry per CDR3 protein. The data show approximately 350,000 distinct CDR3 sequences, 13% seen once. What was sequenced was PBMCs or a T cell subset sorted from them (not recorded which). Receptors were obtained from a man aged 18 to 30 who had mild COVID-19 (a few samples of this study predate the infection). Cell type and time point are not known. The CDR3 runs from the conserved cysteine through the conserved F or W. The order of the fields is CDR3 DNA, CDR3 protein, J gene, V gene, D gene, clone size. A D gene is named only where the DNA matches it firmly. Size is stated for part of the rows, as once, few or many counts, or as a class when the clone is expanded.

CDR3 DNA: TGTGCCAGCAGCTTCGGGACAGGGCTTACTGAAGCTTTCTTT
CDR3 protein: CASSFGTGLTEAFF
J gene: TRBJ1-1
V gene: TRBV11-2
D gene: TRBD1
clone size: -

CDR3 DNA: TGCAGCGTTGTAGCAGGGGGCGTATGGGCTTTCTTT
CDR3 protein: CSVVAGGVWAFF
J gene: TRBJ1-1
V gene: TRBV29-1
D gene: TRBD1
clone size: -

CDR3 DNA: TGTGCCAGCGGATCGGGCCGCGATGAAAAACTGTTTTTT
CDR3 protein: CASGSGRDEKLFF
J gene: TRBJ1-4
V gene: TRBV7-9
D gene: -
clone size: few

CDR3 DNA: TGTGCCAGTAAGGTCGACACTGCAGATTCACCCCTCCACTTT
CDR3 protein: CASKVDTADSPLHF
J gene: TRBJ1-6
V gene: TRBV19
D gene: -
clone size: -

CDR3 DNA: TGCGCCAGCAGCCCCATTCTGGCTTCAGAGACTAACTATGGCTACACCTTC
CDR3 protein: CASSPILASETNYGYTF
J gene: TRBJ1-2
V gene: TRBV4-3
D gene: -
clone size: few

CDR3 DNA: TGTGCCAGCGGCGGGGTGGCCCTCTCTGGGGCCAACGTCCTGACTTTC
CDR3 protein: CASGGVALSGANVLTF
J gene: TRBJ2-6
V gene: TRBV27
D gene: -
clone size: -

CDR3 DNA: TGCGCCAGCAGCTTGGCGTCTAGCGGGGGCACAGATACGCAGTATTTT
CDR3 protein: CASSLASSGGTDTQYF
J gene: TRBJ2-3
V gene: TRBV5-1
D gene: TRBD2
clone size: many

CDR3 DNA: TGTGCCAGCAGTTACGTACACCAAAGCTCCTACGAGCAGTACTTC
CDR3 protein: CASSYVHQSSYEQYF
J gene: TRBJ2-7
V gene: TRBV6-2/TRBV6-3
D gene: -
clone size: few

CDR3 DNA: TGTGCCACCAGTTCCGGGGGGGCCCCCTACAATGAGCAGTTCTTC
CDR3 protein: CATSSGGAPYNEQFF
J gene: TRBJ2-1
V gene: TRBV15
D gene: TRBD2
clone size: many

CDR3 DNA: TGCGCCAGCCAGGGACAGTTAAATGAAAAACTGTTTTTT
CDR3 protein: CASQGQLNEKLFF
J gene: TRBJ1-4
V gene: TRBV4-3
D gene: TRBD1
clone size: once

CDR3 DNA: TGTGCCAGCAGCGCAGGACACTCCGCGTCCTACGAGCAGTACTTC
CDR3 protein: CASSAGHSASYEQYF
J gene: TRBJ2-7
V gene: TRBV9
D gene: -
clone size: -

CDR3 DNA: TGTGCCAGCAGCTCTTCAGGGGCTAATCAGCCCCAGCATTTT
CDR3 protein: CASSSSGANQPQHF
J gene: TRBJ1-5
V gene: TRBV7-2
D gene: -
clone size: few

CDR3 DNA: TGTGCCAGCATCGACGCCAGGGAACTCTACAATGAGCAGTTCTTC
CDR3 protein: CASIDARELYNEQFF
J gene: TRBJ2-1
V gene: TRBV28
D gene: -
clone size: -

CDR3 DNA: TGTGCCAGCAGCTTATTCGGGGGGACGAACACCGGGGAGCTGTTTTTT
CDR3 protein: CASSLFGGTNTGELFF
J gene: TRBJ2-2
V gene: TRBV7-2
D gene: TRBD2
clone size: few

CDR3 DNA: TGTGCCAGCAGCCAAGAAGGTTGGCGCGGGGAGCTGTTTTTT
CDR3 protein: CASSQEGWRGELFF
J gene: TRBJ2-2
V gene: TRBV3-1
D gene: -
clone size: -

CDR3 DNA: TGTGCCAGCAGCTTGGCGCGGCCGGGAGAGACCCAGTACTTC
CDR3 protein: CASSLARPGETQYF
J gene: TRBJ2-5
V gene: TRBV5-7
D gene: -
clone size: few

CDR3 DNA: TGTGCCAGCAGAAACGGACAGGGACTAGTTTATCAGCCCCAGCATTTT
CDR3 protein: CASRNGQGLVYQPQHF
J gene: TRBJ1-5
V gene: TRBV6-1
D gene: TRBD1
clone size: many

CDR3 DNA: TGTGCCAGCAGCTCGACAGGGCAACACTCCTATGGCTACACCTTC
CDR3 protein: CASSSTGQHSYGYTF
J gene: TRBJ1-2
V gene: TRBV7-9
D gene: TRBD1
clone size: few

CDR3 DNA: TGCGCCAGCAGAGCTTCGTTAATCGGGACAGGGGAACGCTATGGCTACACCTTC
CDR3 protein: CASRASLIGTGERYGYTF
J gene: TRBJ1-2
V gene: TRBV5-1
D gene: TRBD1
clone size: -

CDR3 DNA: TGTGCCAGCAGCCCCACTCCCCGTAGGCTAGCGGGGGGACAATTCCGCACAGATACGCAGTATTTT
CDR3 protein: CASSPTPRRLAGGQFRTDTQYF
J gene: TRBJ2-3
V gene: TRBV7-3
D gene: TRBD2
clone size: -

CDR3 DNA: TGTGCCAGCAGACACCACTGGAAGACACCCCTCCACTTT
CDR3 protein: CASRHHWKTPLHF
J gene: TRBJ1-6
V gene: TRBV25-1
D gene: -
clone size: -

CDR3 DNA: TGCGCCAGCAGCTTGGGACCAACCTCAGATACGCAGTATTTT
CDR3 protein: CASSLGPTSDTQYF
J gene: TRBJ2-3
V gene: TRBV5-1
D gene: -
clone size: -

CDR3 DNA: TGTGCCATCAGTGGAACGACAGGGATGAGCACAGATACGCAGTATTTT
CDR3 protein: CAISGTTGMSTDTQYF
J gene: TRBJ2-3
V gene: TRBV10-3
D gene: TRBD1
clone size: many

CDR3 DNA: TGCAGTGCTGTAGCCAGCCTCAATCAGCCCCAGCATTTT
CDR3 protein: CSAVASLNQPQHF
J gene: TRBJ1-5
V gene: TRBV20-1
D gene: -
clone size: -

CDR3 DNA: TGTGCCAGCAGCTTTCGCTCCACCGGGACTAGCGGCTCCTACGAGCAGTACTTC
CDR3 protein: CASSFRSTGTSGSYEQYF
J gene: TRBJ2-7
V gene: TRBV7-2
D gene: TRBD2
clone size: -

CDR3 DNA: TGCGCCAGCAGCCAATCAGGGACTGAAGCTTTCTTT
CDR3 protein: CASSQSGTEAFF
J gene: TRBJ1-1
V gene: TRBV4-1
D gene: -
clone size: few